One sample yielded the 23 T cell receptor beta chains listed below, sequenced in a study of shared clonotypes between healthy human individuals. Libraries were prepared by immunoSEQ multiplex PCR; TCRdb keeps only in-frame clonotypes and omits some of them. This sample has some 2 million clones, with about 95% found just once. Naive CD8 cells lacked CD45RO and underwent positive selection for CCR7, leaving out terminally differentiated effector memory CD45RA+ cells. Sequenced sample: naive CD8+ T cells sorted from blood. The receptors come from a man in his late teens or twenties in good health.

Here the CDR3 DNA reads TGCGCCAGCAGTGATGGGACAGGGGCCCTCTACGAGCAGTACTTC. The encoded protein is CASSDGTGALYEQYF. J is TRBJ2-7 and V is TRBV10-1; the match to TRBD1 covers 10 bases. The CDR3 length is 15 residues. Germline V gene sequence: CDR1 WNHNN, CDR2 SYGVQD (reference sequence). V lost 3 bases and J lost 3; bases outside the gene matches: 5.

The chain couples TRBV5-4 to TRBJ2-7; perhaps D is TRBD1 or TRBD2 (5 bases each). V was shortened by 4 bases and J by 0 bases, with 11 bases between the two germline ends. Germline CDR1 SGHNT, CDR2 YYREEE (reference sequence). The CDR3 is 14 residues long. In DNA, the CDR3 is TGTGCCAGCAGCGACCGGGACGCCTCCTACGAGCAGTACTTC. Its protein product is CASSDRDASYEQYF. The complete variable domain, with remaining parts taken from reference TRBV5-4 and TRBJ2-7, reads ETGVTQSPTHLIKTRGQQVTLRCSSQSGHNTVSWYQQALGQGPQFIFQYYREEENGRGNFPPRFSGLQFPNYSSELNVNALELDDSALYLCASSDRDASYEQYFGPGTRLTVT.

V and J are TRBV21-1 and TRBJ2-7; the table's D call, TRBD2, was not checked against the DNA. TRBV21-1 is a documented pseudogene. This CDR3 comprises 17 residues. The CDR3 protein is CASSKMRLADSNYEQYF. CDR3 in DNA: TGTGCCAGCAGCAAAATGAGGCTAGCGGACAGCAACTACGAGCAGTACTTC.

The chain joins TRBV29-1 to TRBJ2-7; perhaps TRBD1 as D (7 bases). The V end lost 4 bases, the J end lost 4 bases, and 11 bases lay between the germline ends. The CDR3 covers 12 residues. Germline V CDR1 and CDR2: SQVTM, ANQGSEA. CDR3 in DNA: TGCAGCGTTGTCCCAGGGGGGTACGAGCAGTACTTC. It encodes CSVVPGGYEQYF.

For this clone: The sample has other DNA sequences that encode this CDR3 too. The chain has TRBV2 and TRBJ2-1; D is uncertain. Trimming left V 4 bases short and J 9 bases short, with 4 bases between. The CDR3 is made up of 10 amino acids. Germline CDR1 SNHLY, CDR2 FYNNEI. In DNA, the CDR3 is TGTGCCAGCAGTGGGGGTGAGCAGTTCTTC. Encoded protein: CASSGGEQFF.

V is TRBV5-1 and J is TRBJ2-5; D may correspond to TRBD1 or TRBD2 (5 bases each). V was cut by 0 bases and J by 4 bases, with 16 bases left in between. CDR1 is SGHRS, CDR2 YFSETQ, per germline. The CDR3 contains 16 residues. The CDR3 here is CASSLGDHISGETQYF. In nucleotides, the CDR3 is TGCGCCAGCAGCTTGGGGGACCACATCTCTGGAGAGACCCAGTACTTC.

This clone has just one count. This chain joins TRBV5-1 and TRBJ2-2, with D possibly being TRBD1 or TRBD2 (5 bases each). CDR1 and CDR2 (germline): SGHRS, YFSETQ. V was shortened by 5 bases and J by 10 bases, with 21 bases between the two germline ends. The CDR3 sequence is 15 residues long. CDR3 in DNA: TGCGCCAGCAGTTCCGGAGACGGGACCCTCCCGGAGCTGTTTTTT. Translating gives CASSSGDGTLPELFF.

This rearrangement joins TRBV5-1 to TRBJ2-7, with TRBD1 matching 10 bases. The germline V gene has CDR1 SGHRS and CDR2 YFSETQ. The CDR3 is 16 residues long. V lost 2 bases and J lost 2; bases outside the gene matches: 7. As DNA, the CDR3 is TGCGCCAGCAGCTTTCCGGGGACAGGGGAAACCTACGAGCAGTACTTC. This codes for CASSFPGTGETYEQYF.

Here the CDR3 reads CAIRSAGTPYEQYF. In nucleotides, the CDR3 is TGTGCCATCAGATCTGCCGGGACCCCCTACGAGCAGTACTTC. The chain has TRBV10-3 and TRBJ2-7; D may be TRBD1 or TRBD2 (5 bases each). CDR3 length equals 14 residues. Germline CDR1 and CDR2: ENHRY and SYGVKD. The V end lost 6 bases, the J end lost 2 bases, and 14 bases lay between the germline ends.

The chain is built from TRBV7-9 and TRBJ1-2; D not resolved. The germline gives CDR1 SEHNR, CDR2 FQNEAQ (reference sequence). Between the trimmed V and J ends, which lost 4 bases and 4 bases, there was a span of 16 bases. The CDR3 contains 15 residues. CDR3 bases: TGTGCCAGCAGCTCGACTAAAGACTACTTCTATGGCTACACCTTC. This translates into CASSSTKDYFYGYTF.

The genes are TRBV27 and TRBJ2-7, with TRBD1 as a possible D gene (5 bases). The CDR3 consists of 15 residues. V was pared by 7 bases and J by 1 base, with 17 bases between. CDR1 MNHEY and CDR2 SMNVEV come from the germline V gene (reference sequence). The CDR3 is CASTPLSAGSYEQYF. The CDR3 nucleotides are TGTGCCAGCACCCCTTTATCGGCAGGGTCCTACGAGCAGTACTTC.

The chain employs TRBV6-1 and TRBJ1-5; D gene unclear. The CDR3 is 14 residues long. CDR1 and CDR2 from the germline V gene are MNHNS and SASEGT. V lost 1 base and J lost 2, with 6 bases in between. As DNA, the CDR3 is TGTGCCAGCAGTGAAGGGTGGGGCAATCAGCCCCAGCATTTT. Protein product: CASSEGWGNQPQHF.

V and J are TRBV27 and TRBJ2-2, with D hard to call. Germline CDR1 and CDR2: MNHEY and SMNVEV (reference sequence). V lost 3 bases and J 1 base, leaving 9 bases between the germline ends. The CDR3 has 15 residues. The CDR3 region has the DNA TGTGCCAGCAGTTTGGGATGGGGGAACACCGGGGAGCTGTTTTTT. It is translated as CASSLGWGNTGELFF.

CDR3 region: CASSGGQGRLSGYTF. Written as DNA, the CDR3 is TGTGCCAGTTCGGGCGGGCAGGGCCGGCTAAGTGGCTACACCTTC. The gene calls are TRBV2 and TRBJ1-2; TRBD1 is a possible D gene (5 bases). The V end lost 9 bases, the J end lost 7 bases, and 24 bases lay between the germline ends. The CDR3 consists of 15 residues. Germline V CDR1 and CDR2: SNHLY, FYNNEI. Complete variable domain (other parts from reference TRBV2 and TRBJ1-2): EPEVTQTPSHQVTQMGQEVILRCVPISNHLYFYWYRQILGQKVEFLVSFYNNEISEKSEIFDDQFSVERPDGSNFTLKIRSTKLEDSAMYFCASSGGQGRLSGYTFGSGTRLTVV.

This clone is a singleton in its sample. V and J are TRBV7-9 and TRBJ1-1, with D unclear. The V end lost 3 bases, the J end lost 3 bases, and 8 bases lay between the germline ends. The CDR3 runs 13 residues. In germline, CDR1 is SEHNR, CDR2 FQNEAQ (reference sequence). The CDR3 region is CASSFIYYTEAFF. The DNA of the CDR3 is TGTGCCAGCAGCTTCATTTACTACACTGAAGCTTTCTTT. The entire variable domain, with the rest obtained from reference TRBV7-9 and TRBJ1-1, is as follows: DTGVSQNPRHKITKRGQNVTFRCDPISEHNRLYWYRQTLGQGPEFLTYFQNEAQLEKSRLLSDRFSAERPKGSFSTLEIQRTEQGDSAMYLCASSFIYYTEAFFGQGTRLTVV.

The chain has TRBV6-5 and TRBJ1-6; D not resolved. Per the germline V gene, CDR1 is MNHEY and CDR2 is SVGAGI. The V and J ends lost 2 bases and 3 bases respectively, with 11 bases between them. This CDR3 comprises 16 residues. The CDR3 region is CASSYEGERYNSPLHF. DNA of the CDR3: TGTGCCAGCAGTTACGAGGGAGAACGCTATAATTCACCCCTCCACTTT.

This chain links TRBV30 with TRBJ2-5, with unresolved D. The DNA end favors TRBJ2-7, so the J call may be wrong. The germline V gene has CDR1 GTSNPN and CDR2 SVGIG (reference sequence). The CDR3 totals 13 residues. The CDR3 loop is CAWSVLDGYEQYF. The CDR3, as DNA: TGTGCCTGGAGTGTACTTGACGGCTACGAGCAGTACTTC.

The chain couples TRBV11-2 to TRBJ1-5; D uncertain. The CDR3 sequence is 15 residues long. Trimming shortened V by 0 bases and J by 3 bases, and 9 bases separated the two germline ends. Looked up from germline, CDR1 is SGHAT and CDR2 is FQNNGV. The CDR3 region has the DNA TGTGCCAGCAGCTTAGATGCAAGGGACAATCAGCCCCAGCATTTT. This encodes CASSLDARDNQPQHF.

This clone was detected once. DNA of the CDR3: TGTGCCAGCAGCTTGCTAGAAAGCGACGAGCAGTACTTC. It codes for CASSLLESDEQYF. This chain connects TRBV5-4 to TRBJ2-7; unclear D gene. V was clipped by 1 base and J by 5 bases, with 10 bases between them. The germline V gene has CDR1 SGHNT and CDR2 YYREEE (reference sequence). CDR3 length: 13 amino acids. The variable domain in full, with the rest retrieved from reference TRBV5-4 and TRBJ2-7, is ETGVTQSPTHLIKTRGQQVTLRCSSQSGHNTVSWYQQALGQGPQFIFQYYREEENGRGNFPPRFSGLQFPNYSSELNVNALELDDSALYLCASSLLESDEQYFGPGTRLTVT.

Details on this clone: The sample contains more than one DNA sequence encoding this CDR3. The chain carries TRBV6-5 and TRBJ2-7; 8 bases match TRBD1. With 0 bases clipped from V and 5 bases from J, the junction kept 0 bases outside the gene matches. The CDR3 contains 13 residues. Germline V gene lookup returns CDR1 MNHEY and CDR2 SVGAGI. The CDR3 reads CASSYSTGDEQYF. The DNA for the CDR3 is TGTGCCAGCAGTTACTCGACAGGGGACGAGCAGTACTTC.

This clone occurred once. One junction end does not reproduce the germline sequence, and a read error may be involved. The V call is TRBV4-1, the J call TRBJ2-1; 8 bases fit TRBD1. Germline CDR1 is MGHRA and CDR2 is YSYEKL. This CDR3 is 13 amino acids long. Here the CDR3 DNA reads TGCGCCAGCAGCAAAGAGGACAGGGTTGAGCAGTTCTTC. It specifies CASSKEDRVEQFF.

The V and J genes are TRBV28 and TRBJ2-5, with 9 positions matching TRBD1. Trimming at V came to 5 bases and at J to 0 bases, leaving 4 bases not matched to a gene. Germline assignment: CDR1 MDHEN and CDR2 SYDVKM. The CDR3 length is 15 residues. CDR3 residues: CASSAQGADQETQYF. CDR3 in DNA: TGTGCCAGCAGTGCACAGGGGGCGGACCAAGAGACCCAGTACTTC.

This chain connects TRBV7-3 to TRBJ2-5, with 13 nucleotides matching TRBD2. The CDR3 is made up of 15 amino acids. V lost 4 bases and J lost 5; bases outside the gene matches: 4. Germline CDR1 is SGHTA and CDR2 is FQGTGA. The CDR3 spells CASSSLAGGLETQYF. DNA for the CDR3: TGTGCCAGCAGCTCACTAGCGGGGGGGCTCGAGACCCAGTACTTC. Using reference TRBV7-3 and TRBJ2-5 for the parts outside the CDR3, the full variable domain is GAGVSQTPSNKVTEKGKYVELRCDPISGHTALYWYRQSLGQGPEFLIYFQGTGAADDSGLPNDRFFAVRPEGSVSTLKIQRTERGDSAVYLCASSSLAGGLETQYFGPGTRLLVL.